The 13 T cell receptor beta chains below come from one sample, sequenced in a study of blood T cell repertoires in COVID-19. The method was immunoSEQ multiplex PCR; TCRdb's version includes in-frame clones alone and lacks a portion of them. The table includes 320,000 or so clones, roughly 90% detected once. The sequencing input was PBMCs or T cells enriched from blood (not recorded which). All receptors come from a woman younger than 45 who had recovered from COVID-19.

The CDR3 protein is CASSQVRSNTGELFF. In DNA form, the CDR3 reads TGTGCCAGCAGCCAAGTACGGTCGAACACCGGGGAGCTGTTTTTT. This chain uses TRBV14 with TRBJ2-2; D remains unclear. V was clipped by 1 base and J by 0 bases, with 6 bases between them. The CDR3 totals 15 residues. In germline, CDR1 is SGHDN, CDR2 FVKESK.

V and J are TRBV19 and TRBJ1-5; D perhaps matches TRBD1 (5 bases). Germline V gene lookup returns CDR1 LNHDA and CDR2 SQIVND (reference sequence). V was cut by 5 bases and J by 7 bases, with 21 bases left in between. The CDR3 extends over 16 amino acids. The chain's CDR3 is CASSVGSGLFGQPQHF. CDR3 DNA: TGTGCCAGTAGTGTCGGGTCAGGGCTATTCGGACAGCCCCAGCATTTT.

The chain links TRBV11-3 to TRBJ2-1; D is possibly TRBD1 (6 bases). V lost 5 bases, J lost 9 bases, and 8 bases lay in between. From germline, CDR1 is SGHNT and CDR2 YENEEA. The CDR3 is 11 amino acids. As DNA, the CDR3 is TGTGCCAGCAGCGTACAGGGTGAGCAGTTCTTC. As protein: CASSVQGEQFF.

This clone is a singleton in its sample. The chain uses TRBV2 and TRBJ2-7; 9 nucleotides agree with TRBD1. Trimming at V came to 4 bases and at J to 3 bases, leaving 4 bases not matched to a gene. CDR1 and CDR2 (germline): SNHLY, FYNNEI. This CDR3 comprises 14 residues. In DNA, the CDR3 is TGTGCCAGCAGTGGGACAGGGGTGAACTACGAGCAGTACTTC. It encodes CASSGTGVNYEQYF.

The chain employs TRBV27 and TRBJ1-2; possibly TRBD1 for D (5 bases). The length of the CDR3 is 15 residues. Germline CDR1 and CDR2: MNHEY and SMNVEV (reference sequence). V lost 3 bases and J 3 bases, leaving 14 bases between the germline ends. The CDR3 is CASSLRGRMDYGYTF. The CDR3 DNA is TGTGCCAGCAGTTTGCGGGGCAGGATGGACTATGGCTACACCTTC.

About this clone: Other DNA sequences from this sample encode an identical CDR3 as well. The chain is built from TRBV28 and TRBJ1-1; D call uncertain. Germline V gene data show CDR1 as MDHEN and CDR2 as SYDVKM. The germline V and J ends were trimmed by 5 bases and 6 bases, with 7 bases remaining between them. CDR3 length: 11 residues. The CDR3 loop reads CASSPGSEAFF. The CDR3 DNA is TGTGCCAGCAGTCCGGGGTCTGAAGCTTTCTTT.

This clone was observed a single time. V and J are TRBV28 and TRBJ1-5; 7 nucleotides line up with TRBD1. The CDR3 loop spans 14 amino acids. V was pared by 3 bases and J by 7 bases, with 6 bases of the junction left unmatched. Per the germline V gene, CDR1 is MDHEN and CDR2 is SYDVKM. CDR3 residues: CASSFRGGGQPQHF. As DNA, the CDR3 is TGTGCCAGCAGTTTTCGAGGGGGCGGACAGCCCCAGCATTTT. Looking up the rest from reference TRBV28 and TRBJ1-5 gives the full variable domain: DVKVTQSSRYLVKRTGEKVFLECVQDMDHENMFWYRQDPGLGLRLIYFSYDVKMKEKGDIPEGYSVSREKKERFSLILESASTNQTSMYLCASSFRGGGQPQHFGDGTRLSIL.

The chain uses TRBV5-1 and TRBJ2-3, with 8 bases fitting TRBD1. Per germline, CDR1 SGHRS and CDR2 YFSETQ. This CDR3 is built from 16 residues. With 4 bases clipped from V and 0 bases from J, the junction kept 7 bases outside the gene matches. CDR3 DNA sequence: TGCGCCAGCAGCCCATGGGACAGGAGTAGCACAGATACGCAGTATTTT. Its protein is CASSPWDRSSTDTQYF.

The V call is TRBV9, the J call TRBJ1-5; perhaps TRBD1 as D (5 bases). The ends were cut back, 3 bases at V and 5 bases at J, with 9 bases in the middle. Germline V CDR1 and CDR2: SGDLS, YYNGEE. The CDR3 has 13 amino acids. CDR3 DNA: TGTGCCAGCAGCGCGGACACCGATCAGCCCCAGCATTTT. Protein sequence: CASSADTDQPQHF.

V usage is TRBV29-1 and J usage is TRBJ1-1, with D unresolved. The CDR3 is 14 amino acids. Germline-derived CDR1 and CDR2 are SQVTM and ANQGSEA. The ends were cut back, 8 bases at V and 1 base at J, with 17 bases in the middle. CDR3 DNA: TGCAGCTCAACGGGTCCACTCAGGAACACTGAAGCTTTCTTT. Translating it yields CSSTGPLRNTEAFF.

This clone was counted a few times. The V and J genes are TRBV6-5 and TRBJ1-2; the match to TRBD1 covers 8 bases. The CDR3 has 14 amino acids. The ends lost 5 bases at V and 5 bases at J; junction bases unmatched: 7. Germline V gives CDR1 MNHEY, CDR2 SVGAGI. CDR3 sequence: CASSRDRNIYGYTF. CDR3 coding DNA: TGTGCCAGCAGTCGGGACAGGAACATTTATGGCTACACCTTC.

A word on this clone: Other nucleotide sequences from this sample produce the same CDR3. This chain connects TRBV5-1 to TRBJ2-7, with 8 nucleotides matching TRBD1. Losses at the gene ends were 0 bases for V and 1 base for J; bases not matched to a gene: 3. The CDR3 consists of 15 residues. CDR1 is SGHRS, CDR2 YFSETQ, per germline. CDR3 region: CASSLGGTGSYEQYF. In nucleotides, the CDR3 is TGCGCCAGCAGCTTGGGGGGGACAGGTTCCTACGAGCAGTACTTC.

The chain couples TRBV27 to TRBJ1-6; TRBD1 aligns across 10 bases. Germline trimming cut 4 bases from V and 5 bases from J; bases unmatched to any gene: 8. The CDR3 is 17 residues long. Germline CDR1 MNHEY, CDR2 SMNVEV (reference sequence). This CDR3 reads CASSSPHGTGDNSPLHF. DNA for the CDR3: TGTGCCAGCAGTTCCCCACATGGGACAGGGGATAATTCACCCCTCCACTTT.